A selection of T cell receptor beta chains follows, all from one sample in a study of identical twins. Using its own MiXCR run on the 5' RACE reads, TCRdb lists one record per CDR3 protein. The table shows 500,000 or so distinct CDR3 sequences, with over 12% occurring only once. This sample was also put to use in a study of yellow fever vaccine responses in identical twins.

Sequenced: CD4+ T cells sorted from blood. These receptors all come from a woman aged 18-30 years in good health. Each CDR3 is given with its conserved first and last residue. Fields, in order: clone size, D gene, J gene, V gene, CDR3 protein, CDR3 DNA. The D gene is left open where the match is weak. Only part of the rows carry a size: once, few, many, or a class if the clone is expanded.

abundance: -
d_gene: -
j_gene: TRBJ2-3
v_gene: TRBV27
CDR3aa: CASSPRERRDTQYF
CDR3nt: TGTGCCAGCAGCCCCCGGGAAAGAAGGGATACGCAGTATTTT

abundance: -
d_gene: TRBD1
j_gene: TRBJ2-3
v_gene: TRBV10-3
CDR3aa: CATRTGDTDTQYF
CDR3nt: TGTGCCACCAGGACAGGGGACACAGATACGCAGTATTTT

abundance: -
d_gene: -
j_gene: TRBJ1-1
v_gene: TRBV3-1
CDR3aa: CASSQEGHEAFF
CDR3nt: TGTGCCAGCAGCCAAGAGGGACACGAGGCTTTCTTT

abundance: many
d_gene: -
j_gene: TRBJ2-4
v_gene: TRBV4-2
CDR3aa: CASSQDEVTLTKNIQYF
CDR3nt: TGTGCCAGCAGCCAAGATGAAGTAACGCTGACCAAAAACATTCAGTACTTC

abundance: -
d_gene: -
j_gene: TRBJ2-5
v_gene: TRBV11-1
CDR3aa: CASSLSLGLQETQYF
CDR3nt: TGTGCCAGCAGCTTATCCCTGGGACTCCAAGAGACCCAGTACTTC

abundance: many
d_gene: TRBD1
j_gene: TRBJ1-2
v_gene: TRBV12-3/TRBV12-4
CDR3aa: CASRPQGSYGYTF
CDR3nt: TGTGCCAGCAGACCACAGGGGTCCTATGGCTACACCTTC

abundance: few
d_gene: TRBD1
j_gene: TRBJ1-1
v_gene: TRBV5-3
CDR3aa: CASLMWTGSSNTEAFF
CDR3nt: TGTGCCTCCTTAATGTGGACAGGGTCGAGTAACACTGAAGCTTTCTTT

abundance: few
d_gene: -
j_gene: TRBJ1-6
v_gene: TRBV12-3/TRBV12-4
CDR3aa: CASSQYGELSNSPLHF
CDR3nt: TGTGCCAGCAGTCAATACGGGGAGCTCTCTAATTCACCCCTCCACTTT

abundance: few
d_gene: -
j_gene: TRBJ2-3
v_gene: TRBV7-9
CDR3aa: CASGRGTYTDTQYF
CDR3nt: TGTGCCAGCGGACGGGGCACTTACACAGATACGCAGTATTTT

abundance: -
d_gene: TRBD2
j_gene: TRBJ2-2
v_gene: TRBV12-3/TRBV12-4
CDR3aa: CASSPRLAGVGGELFF
CDR3nt: TGTGCCAGCAGCCCCAGACTAGCGGGAGTAGGCGGGGAGCTGTTTTTT

abundance: few
d_gene: -
j_gene: TRBJ2-7
v_gene: TRBV20-1
CDR3aa: CSAPGGQSYEQYF
CDR3nt: TGCAGTGCTCCCGGGGGGCAATCCTACGAGCAGTACTTC

abundance: -
d_gene: TRBD2
j_gene: TRBJ2-1
v_gene: TRBV10-1
CDR3aa: CATGTSGRKGNNEQFF
CDR3nt: TGCGCCACCGGGACTAGCGGGAGAAAGGGCAACAATGAGCAGTTCTTC

abundance: -
d_gene: TRBD1
j_gene: TRBJ2-2
v_gene: TRBV5-6
CDR3aa: CASSLSLGTGHTGELFF
CDR3nt: TGTGCCAGCAGCTTGTCGTTGGGGACAGGCCACACCGGGGAGCTGTTTTTT

abundance: -
d_gene: -
j_gene: TRBJ2-1
v_gene: TRBV12-3/TRBV12-4
CDR3aa: CASSLKGLVDVGYEQFF
CDR3nt: TGTGCCAGCAGTTTGAAGGGACTGGTGGATGTAGGGTATGAGCAGTTCTTC

abundance: -
d_gene: TRBD2
j_gene: TRBJ2-3
v_gene: TRBV20-1
CDR3aa: CSAVSGSMADTQYF
CDR3nt: TGCAGTGCTGTAAGCGGGAGCATGGCAGATACGCAGTATTTT

abundance: few
d_gene: -
j_gene: TRBJ2-1
v_gene: TRBV5-1
CDR3aa: CASSLGARLDNEQFF
CDR3nt: TGCGCCAGCAGCTTGGGGGCTAGACTGGATAATGAGCAGTTCTTC

abundance: few
d_gene: TRBD1
j_gene: TRBJ2-2
v_gene: TRBV5-1
CDR3aa: CASTTQGAWTGELFF
CDR3nt: TGCGCCAGCACCACACAGGGGGCGTGGACCGGGGAGCTGTTTTTT

abundance: -
d_gene: -
j_gene: TRBJ2-2
v_gene: TRBV7-9
CDR3aa: CASSPTGELFF
CDR3nt: TGTGCCAGCAGCCCCACCGGGGAGCTGTTTTTT

abundance: -
d_gene: -
j_gene: TRBJ1-1
v_gene: TRBV20-1
CDR3aa: CSARDPGGTEAFF
CDR3nt: TGCAGTGCTAGAGATCCGGGGGGCACTGAAGCTTTCTTT

abundance: -
d_gene: -
j_gene: TRBJ1-2
v_gene: TRBV7-8
CDR3aa: CASSLGPADPYTF
CDR3nt: TGTGCCAGCAGCTTAGGTCCAGCCGATCCCTACACCTTC

abundance: -
d_gene: TRBD2
j_gene: TRBJ2-3
v_gene: TRBV20-1
CDR3aa: CSASSGAARTDTQYF
CDR3nt: TGCAGTGCTTCTAGCGGTGCCGCGCGCACAGATACGCAGTATTTT

abundance: -
d_gene: TRBD2
j_gene: TRBJ2-7
v_gene: TRBV6-2/TRBV6-3
CDR3aa: CASRDRLAVYEQYF
CDR3nt: TGTGCCAGCAGGGACCGACTAGCCGTCTACGAGCAGTACTTC

abundance: -
d_gene: -
j_gene: TRBJ2-6
v_gene: TRBV20-1
CDR3aa: CSAGGRNSGANVLTF
CDR3nt: TGCAGTGCTGGGGGACGGAACTCTGGGGCCAACGTCCTGACTTTC

abundance: few
d_gene: -
j_gene: TRBJ2-3
v_gene: TRBV20-1
CDR3aa: CSAREGSTGTDTQYF
CDR3nt: TGCAGTGCTAGAGAGGGTAGCACGGGCACAGATACGCAGTATTTT

abundance: few
d_gene: -
j_gene: TRBJ1-1
v_gene: TRBV7-2
CDR3aa: CASSLVEDLEAFF
CDR3nt: TGTGCCAGCAGCTTAGTCGAGGACCTTGAAGCTTTCTTT